The source of this TCR beta chain is a study of T cell responses to AZD1222 COVID-19 vaccine. Findings and caveats of the study: Variant regions that are unmutated are reportedly the target of nearly half of spike-specific TCRs. Only five to seven individuals given AZD1222 were seropositive at baseline.

Germline V gene data show CDR1 as SGHRS and CDR2 as YFSETQ. This CDR3 contains 14 residues. V lost 0 bases and J lost 4, with 10 bases in between. Comment on this clone: The antigen is unknown.

The table came from immunoSEQ multiplex PCR; TCRdb's copy has only in-frame clones and leaves some out. The sample lists tens of thousands of clones, about 83% occurring once. The clonotype comes from an adult in good health. The gene calls are TRBV5-1 and TRBJ1-1, with D unresolved. This specimen consisted of peripheral blood, obtained on day 0 of AZD1222 vaccination. CDR3 coding DNA: TGCGCCAGCAGCTTGGATGGTGGGAGCACTGAAGCTTTCTTT. It translates to CASSLDGGSTEAFF.